This T cell receptor (beta chain) is from a study of response to subunit inactivated influenza vaccine. Germline V gene sequence: CDR1 MDHEN, CDR2 SYDVKM. V was pared by 7 bases and J by 2 bases, with 9 bases between. The CDR3 length is 13 residues. Notes on the study in general: Few additional T cells are recruited per seasonal influenza vaccination, authors suggested.

This clonotype occurred a few times. Its antigen remains unknown. TCRdb reanalysed the RT-PCR reads using MiXCR and keeps one entry per CDR3 protein. The table lists 500,000 to 550,000 distinct CDR3 sequences, roughly 7.9% of them singletons. Sequences were derived from PBMCs from blood, sampled about 23 months after vaccination. This TCR was sampled from a man aged 50-75 years who received an inactivated influenza vaccine. The J gene is TRBJ1-5, the V gene TRBV28; D unresolved. CDR3 DNA: TGTGCCAGCATTAGATCAGGCAATCAGCCCCAGCATTTT. Protein: CASIRSGNQPQHF.